One T cell receptor beta chain is described in this entry. Sequencing used immunoSEQ multiplex PCR; TCRdb keeps in-frame clones, though not all of them. Of about 51,000 clones in the sample, 94% are singletons; the top ten hold less than 0.65%. The data are from a study of T cell changes during pregnancy in multiple sclerosis. Trimming took 3 bases from V and 0 from J, leaving 5 bases between them. There are 13 residues in the CDR3. Per germline, CDR1 SGHTA and CDR2 FQGTGA. This clonotype was sampled from a female donor with multiple sclerosis, enrolled in a pregnancy study. V is TRBV7-3 and J is TRBJ1-2; D is undetermined. Sequencing used CD4+ T cells from peripheral blood mononuclear cells, obtained in the second trimester of pregnancy. As DNA, the CDR3 is TGTGCCAGCAGCTTTCGCGCTAACTATGGCTACACCTTC. This gives the protein CASSFRANYGYTF. The variable domain in full, with the rest retrieved from reference TRBV7-3 and TRBJ1-2, is GAGVSQTPSNKVTEKGKYVELRCDPISGHTALYWYRQSLGQGPEFLIYFQGTGAADDSGLPNDRFFAVRPEGSVSTLKIQRTERGDSAVYLCASSFRANYGYTFGSGTRLTVV.